The rows below give T cell receptor beta chains drawn from one sample of a study of spatial heterogeneity in lung cancer. TCRdb ran MiXCR on the 5' RACE reads and lists one entry per CDR3 protein. The sample holds 2,500 to 3,500 distinct CDR3 sequences, 3.5% to 5.5% seen once. This sample comprised lung tumor tissue, obtained at surgery. The receptors here all came from a female donor with early-stage non-small cell lung cancer. The CDR3 runs from the conserved cysteine through the conserved F or W. D genes are given only for firm matches. The size entry is marked missing in some rows and otherwise reads once, few, many or a size class.

j_call | d_call | v_call | clone_size | cdr3_nt | cdr3_aa
TRBJ2-5 | - | TRBV29-1 | medium-sized | TGCAGCGTTGGGGAGGGGGCAGAGACCCAGTACTTC | CSVGEGAETQYF
TRBJ1-3 | TRBD1 | TRBV28 | many | TGTGCCAGCAGTCAAGGGGGCGCTGGAAACACCATATATTTT | CASSQGGAGNTIYF
TRBJ1-1 | TRBD1 | TRBV20-1 | medium-sized | TGCAGTGCTGACACGGGACAGACGACGAACACTGAAGCTTTCTTT | CSADTGQTTNTEAFF
TRBJ2-5 | - | TRBV4-2 | medium-sized | TGTGCCAGCAGCCAAGGACTAGAAGAGACCCAGTACTTC | CASSQGLEETQYF
TRBJ2-7 | TRBD2 | TRBV2 | medium-sized | TGTGCCAGCAATCTCCGGGGGGGAAACTACGAGCAGTACTTC | CASNLRGGNYEQYF
TRBJ2-2 | TRBD2 | TRBV7-8 | medium-sized | TGTGCCAGCAGCCAAGGACTAGCGGAGTACACCGGGGAGCTGTTTTTT | CASSQGLAEYTGELFF
TRBJ1-5 | - | TRBV5-8 | many | TGTGCCAGCAGCTTGTGGAGCAATCAGCCCCAGCATTTT | CASSLWSNQPQHF
TRBJ1-1 | - | TRBV6-5 | medium-sized | TGTGCCAGCAGTTCAGGGATTGAAGCTTTCTTT | CASSSGIEAFF
TRBJ1-5 | - | TRBV4-3 | medium-sized | TGCGCCAGCAGCCAAGTTGGCGGCAATCAGCCCCAGCATTTT | CASSQVGGNQPQHF
TRBJ2-5 | - | TRBV5-8 | medium-sized | TGTGCCAGCAGCTCAGGGATGGGGCGGCGAGAGACCCAGTACTTC | CASSSGMGRRETQYF
TRBJ2-3 | TRBD2 | TRBV11-3 | many | TGTGCCAGCAGCTTGGGAACTAGCGGGGGCCCGGCAGATACGCAGTATTTT | CASSLGTSGGPADTQYF
TRBJ1-2 | - | TRBV12-3/TRBV12-4 | medium-sized | TGTGCCAGCAGTCCCCCGGCCCGCTTGGGCTACACCTTC | CASSPPARLGYTF
TRBJ2-5 | TRBD2 | TRBV7-2 | many | TGTGCCAGCAGCTTACTGGCGGGGGGGCTCGGGACCCAGTACTTC | CASSLLAGGLGTQYF
TRBJ1-5 | - | TRBV4-2 | medium-sized | TGTGCCAGCAGCCAAGAGCTTAACCAGCCCCAGCATTTT | CASSQELNQPQHF
TRBJ2-1 | - | TRBV6-2/TRBV6-3 | - | TGTGAAAGAAGTCGGACAGACAACAATGAGCAGTTCTTC | CERSRTDNNEQFF
TRBJ2-1 | - | TRBV19 | medium-sized | TGTGCCAGCCACTTGGACAATGAGCAGTTCTTC | CASHLDNEQFF
TRBJ2-3 | TRBD2 | TRBV4-3 | medium-sized | TGCGCCAGCAGCCAAGACGTTCCTAGCGGGGGGCACACAGATACGCAGTATTTT | CASSQDVPSGGHTDTQYF
TRBJ1-2 | - | TRBV30 | many | TGTGCCTGGGCTCCCAGTATTACCAACTATGGCTACACCTTC | CAWAPSITNYGYTF
TRBJ1-4 | - | TRBV4-3 | medium-sized | TGCGCCAGCAGCCAAGATTTTAGGGGTGGAGAAAAACTGTTTTTT | CASSQDFRGGEKLFF
TRBJ2-3 | - | TRBV6-1 | medium-sized | TGTGCCAGCAGTGAATACCCCGACGGCGCAGATACGCAGTATTTT | CASSEYPDGADTQYF
TRBJ1-5 | - | TRBV4-3 | medium-sized | TGCGCCAGCAGCCAGGACAAGGGGCAGCCCCAGCATTTT | CASSQDKGQPQHF
TRBJ2-2 | - | TRBV12-2 | medium-sized | TGTGCAAGTCGCCCTGGGACAGGGGAATTGTTAACCGGGGAGCTGTTTTTT | CASRPGTGELLTGELFF
TRBJ2-2 | - | TRBV5-1 | many | TGCGCCAGCAGCTTGTCCTCCTCGGTAATAACCGGGGAGCTGTTTTTT | CASSLSSSVITGELFF
TRBJ1-2 | - | TRBV6-1 | medium-sized | TGTGCCAGCAGCGGGAACAGGGATGGCTATGGCTACACCTTC | CASSGNRDGYGYTF
TRBJ2-3 | - | TRBV18 | many | TGTGCCAGCTCACCACAGGGTTCTAGCACAGATACGCAGTATTTT | CASSPQGSSTDTQYF
TRBJ2-1 | - | TRBV20-1 | medium-sized | TGCAGTGCTAGAGCGGATGAGCAGTTCTTC | CSARADEQFF
TRBJ2-3 | - | TRBV7-9 | medium-sized | TGTGCCAGCAGCCGAGATCTAGTACTAATCACAGATACGCAGTATTTT | CASSRDLVLITDTQYF
TRBJ1-1 | TRBD1 | TRBV5-1 | medium-sized | TGCGCCAGCAGCCAGGGGGGAAGGGAGAACACTGAAGCTTTCTTT | CASSQGGRENTEAFF
TRBJ1-1 | - | TRBV7-2 | medium-sized | TGTGCCAGCAGTCAAAACCCAGGAGGCGGCACTGAAGCTTTCTTT | CASSQNPGGGTEAFF
TRBJ1-2 | - | TRBV6-2/TRBV6-3 | medium-sized | TGTGCCAGCTCGGTTTTGGCAGGGCCAAACTATGGCTACACCTTC | CASSVLAGPNYGYTF
TRBJ1-6 | TRBD1 | TRBV6-6 | medium-sized | TGTGCCAGCAGTTTCCACAGGGGAAGCGCCTATAATTCACCCCTCCACTTT | CASSFHRGSAYNSPLHF
TRBJ2-1 | TRBD1 | TRBV29-1 | medium-sized | TGCAGCGTTGTAGGACAGGGGGCGGGTGAGCAGTTCTTC | CSVVGQGAGEQFF
TRBJ1-1 | - | TRBV28 | medium-sized | TGTGCCAGCAGTCGACCCGGGAACACTGAAGCTTTCTTT | CASSRPGNTEAFF
TRBJ2-7 | - | TRBV6-2/TRBV6-3 | - | TGTGCCAGCAGTTACTCGTGGGCCTACGAGCAGTACTTC | CASSYSWAYEQYF
TRBJ2-3 | TRBD1 | TRBV4-3 | medium-sized | TGCGCCAGCAGCCAAGACAGGGGGCTCCACACAGATACGCAGTATTTT | CASSQDRGLHTDTQYF
TRBJ2-3 | - | TRBV4-2 | many | TGTGCCAGCAGCCAAGATCGTGGGGGGCGAGATACGCAGTATTTT | CASSQDRGGRDTQYF
TRBJ2-4 | - | TRBV5-1 | many | TGCGCCAGCAGCTTGGAAGGGAACATTCAGTACTTC | CASSLEGNIQYF
TRBJ2-3 | TRBD2 | TRBV20-1 | medium-sized | TGCAGTGCTAGATCGATAAGCGGGGGGGGGGATACGCAGTATTTT | CSARSISGGGDTQYF
TRBJ2-1 | - | TRBV20-1 | large | TGCAGTGCTAGAGCGGGGCGCGGCAGAGACAATGAGCAGTTCTTC | CSARAGRGRDNEQFF
TRBJ2-7 | - | TRBV7-9 | many | TGTGCCAGCAGCGGAACACCATCCTACGAGCAGTACTTC | CASSGTPSYEQYF
TRBJ2-7 | TRBD2 | TRBV28 | many | TGTGCCAGCAGTTACCTCGGGGGGGAAGGCTACGAGCAGTACTTC | CASSYLGGEGYEQYF
TRBJ2-7 | TRBD2 | TRBV23-1 | many | TGCGCCAGCAGTCAATCCCCGACTAGCGGGGCCTACGAGCAGTACTTC | CASSQSPTSGAYEQYF
TRBJ2-3 | - | TRBV27 | - | TGTGCCAGCAGTTCCCTAGATTCAGCAGATACGCAGTATTTT | CASSSLDSADTQYF
TRBJ2-7 | - | TRBV28 | medium-sized | TGTGCCAGCAGTTTACTACAGAGATTACGAGAGCAGTACTTC | CASSLLQRLREQYF
TRBJ2-3 | TRBD1 | TRBV24-1 | medium-sized | TGTGCCACCAGTGATTGGGGTTCGGACAGGGGGGGCCCAGATACGCAGTATTTT | CATSDWGSDRGGPDTQYF
TRBJ1-2 | - | TRBV7-9 | medium-sized | TGTGCCAGCAGCTTAGAAGGGATGGGCTACACCTTC | CASSLEGMGYTF
TRBJ2-7 | - | TRBV7-8 | medium-sized | TGTGCCAGCAGCCCCAATGGCGGGGCAACCTACGAGCAGTACTTC | CASSPNGGATYEQYF
TRBJ2-3 | TRBD2 | TRBV7-2 | medium-sized | TGTGCCAGCAGCCCAGCCCGGACTAGCGGGGGAGATACGCAGTATTTT | CASSPARTSGGDTQYF
TRBJ2-5 | - | TRBV2 | medium-sized | TGTGCCAGCAGTACCATAGACTCGGCGGGGATACAGGAGGGAGAGACCCAGTACTTC | CASSTIDSAGIQEGETQYF